This note documents a single T cell receptor beta chain sequence. Method: immunoSEQ multiplex PCR; TCRdb's copy keeps in-frame clones and lacks some. The sample records roughly 500,000 clones, approximately 78% being singletons. These data belong to a study of shared T cell receptors in the human thymus. The CDR3 contains 15 residues. V shed 2 bases, J shed 8 bases, and the junction held 11 bases outside the gene matches. In germline, CDR1 is LGHNA, CDR2 YNFKEQ. The same sample was also used in a study of human thymus T cells. According to that study: Biased V and J segment usage appeared in thymus and peripheral blood. Related work showed strongly overlapping thymic repertoires across unrelated individuals.

The sequencing input was thymocytes. This receptor was identified in a boy less than two years old with a congenital heart defect. The V and J genes are TRBV4-2 and TRBJ1-2; 7 bases align to TRBD1. CDR3 sequence (DNA): TGTGCCAGCAGCCAAAAAGGAGTACGGGGACAGGGCTACACCTTC. Protein: CASSQKGVRGQGYTF.